The T cell receptor beta chain under discussion was sequenced for a study of shared clonotypes between healthy human individuals. The assay was immunoSEQ multiplex PCR, and TCRdb's table has in-frame clones only and misses some. The sample has about 1,900,000 clones, about 95% seen once. V was clipped by 10 bases and J by 1 base, with 14 bases between them. The germline V gene encodes CDR1 MNHNS and CDR2 SASEGT. CDR3 size: 13 residues. Overall study results and limits: Tissue TCR repertoires likely differ from these blood-only repertoires.

For this clone: Its antigen is not known.

Naivety among CD8 cells was defined by CD45RO negativity and positive CCR7 selection, thereby excluding terminally differentiated effector memory CD45RA+ cells. The chain combines TRBV6-1 with TRBJ2-7, with a tentative D call TRBD1 (6 bases). The source of this sequence is a man between 18 and 29 years old in good health. Sample: naive CD8+ T cells sorted from blood. In nucleotides, the CDR3 is TGTGCCACACGCCGGGACACATCCTACGAGCAGTACTTC. This translates into CATRRDTSYEQYF.